The clone carrying this TCR beta chain was seen just once. The sample comes from a study of cytomegalovirus exposure and HLA in healthy donors. Primers included in the PCR were 60 Vbeta and 13 Jbeta primers. Only in-frame clones appear in the TCRdb table, and some are missing; sequencing was by immunoSEQ multiplex PCR. This table holds 200,000 to 300,000 clones, around 78% found once. The CDR3 is 13 amino acids. The V and J ends lost 7 bases and 5 bases respectively, with 15 bases between them. From germline, CDR1 is LNHDA and CDR2 SQIVND (reference sequence). The sequenced material came from PBMCs. This TCR was recovered from a boy between 5 and 17 years old in good health and CMV-seronegative. This rearrangement joins TRBV19 to TRBJ2-7; a possible D gene is TRBD2 (6 bases). The CDR3 DNA sequence: TGTGCCAGTACCCCCGGAGGGGTGGACGAGCAGTACTTC. It specifies CASTPGGVDEQYF.